One TCR beta chain is described in this entry. Its antigen is unidentified. This sample stems from a study of cytomegalovirus exposure and HLA in healthy donors. Germline V CDR1 and CDR2: SNHLY, FYNNEI. Trimming took 6 bases from V and 4 from J; bases not matched to a gene: 4. This CDR3 contains 14 residues. The PCR employed 60 Vbeta primers together with 13 Jbeta primers. The protocol was immunoSEQ multiplex PCR, while the TCRdb copy is restricted to in-frame clones and leaves out a portion. The top ten hold 3% of the sample, which has 150,000 to 200,000 clones, 60% to 75% seen once. Findings and limits, study-wide: V segments that were indistinguishable, TRBV6-2 and TRBV6-3 among them, were omitted from analysis. Both high specificity and high sensitivity reportedly marked the classifier's diagnosis of cytomegalovirus status. Later on, a genetic analysis was performed. It linked a missense variant in DCLRE1C with V- and J-gene trimming of TCR beta. The study reported that TCR beta sequences accurately predicted HLA-A and HLA-B alleles in most subjects.

The sample was PBMCs. The TCR sequence derives from a woman in her fifties or sixties in good health and CMV-seropositive. The chain combines TRBV2 with TRBJ1-2, with 11 nucleotides matching TRBD1. The CDR3 DNA sequence: TGTGCCAGCAGGGGGACAGGGGGTAGCTATGGCTACACCTTC. Protein product: CASRGTGGSYGYTF.